This T cell receptor beta chain was sequenced for a study of cytomegalovirus exposure and HLA in healthy donors. This CDR3 has 18 residues. V was cut by 1 base and J by 10 bases, with 26 bases left in between. Germline CDR1 MGHDK, CDR2 SYGVNS. Only in-frame clones appear in the TCRdb table, and some are missing; sequencing was by immunoSEQ multiplex PCR. Altogether 150,000 to 250,000 clones are present, roughly three quarters being singletons, with the ten largest covering roughly 1.2%. The donors formed part of the approximately 120-subject validation cohort, distinct from the roughly 670-subject first cohort.

The chain recombines TRBV25-1 with TRBJ2-4, with D possibly matching TRBD2 (6 bases). This TCR was recovered from a woman under 40 in good health and CMV-seronegative. The sample consisted of PBMCs. CDR3 protein: CASSEFPHRGSFTGIQYF. The CDR3 DNA follows: TGTGCCAGCAGTGAATTTCCCCATCGGGGGTCCTTCACGGGGATTCAGTACTTC.